This T cell receptor (beta chain) derives from a study of T cell responses to AZD1222 COVID-19 vaccine. TCRdb's table, derived via immunoSEQ multiplex PCR, lists solely in-frame clones and lacks some. The sample contains tens of thousands of clones, approximately 91% of which appear only once. Concerning this clone itself: The antigen is undetermined.

Looked up from germline, CDR1 is MNHNY and CDR2 is SVGAGI (reference sequence). Trimming left V 10 bases short and J 3 bases short, with 13 bases between. This CDR3 contains 12 residues. Study outcomes and limitations: Among spike-specific TCRs, nearly half reportedly target unmutated variant regions. The repertoires were collected only after the peak T cell response.

This sample comprised peripheral blood, obtained on day 0 of AZD1222 vaccination. This TCR came from an adult in good health. V is TRBV6-6 and J is TRBJ2-7; D perhaps matches TRBD1 (7 bases). The CDR3 here is CATAGQNYEQYF. CDR3 coding DNA: TGTGCCACGGCGGGACAGAACTACGAGCAGTACTTC.